The 32 T cell receptor beta chains below were found in one sample sequenced in a study of graft-versus-host responses after intestinal transplantation (dated by TCRdb to the early 2020s). For these TCRs, the target antigens are not known. Libraries were made using the immunoSEQ multiplex PCR assay. The immuneACCESS repertoire file appears here via TCRdb, limited to in-frame rearrangements. These files lack a portion of the clones; in checked studies, under half of the deficit traces to unresolved V genes, and the cause of the others is not known. The sample table contains almost 40,000 clones; only one count was recorded for about 95% of them. 0.22% of the sample is held by the ten biggest clonotypes. Sample time point, as interpreted from the label and publication: cells obtained before transplantation from donor or recipient. The source was unstimulated CD8+ T cells sorted from spleen or lymph node cells, collected before transplant. The receptors come from a human donor who was the organ donor for an intestinal transplant.

The count of this clone is one. The V call is TRBV4-3, the J call TRBJ2-5; unclear D gene. Trimming pared 3 bases from V and 5 bases from J, leaving 10 bases between. The CDR3 has 13 amino acids. Germline CDR1 and CDR2: LGHNA and YSLEER. As DNA, the CDR3 is TGCGCCAGCAGCCAGCAGGAGTGGGAGACCCAGTACTTC. It yields the protein CASSQQEWETQYF.

This clone was recorded a few times. This chain connects TRBV5-4 to TRBJ1-2; D is ambiguous. Trimming took 0 bases from V and 2 from J, leaving 5 bases between them. CDR1 is SGHNT, CDR2 YYREEE, per germline (reference sequence). The CDR3 covers 13 residues. CDR3 nucleotides: TGTGCCAGCAGCTTGGGGCTGAACTATGGCTACACCTTC. Amino acids: CASSLGLNYGYTF.

The gene calls are TRBV4-1 and TRBJ1-2; D call uncertain. The CDR3 contains 16 residues. Per germline, CDR1 MGHRA and CDR2 YSYEKL. Trimming removed 0 bases at V and 2 bases at J, with 13 bases between. As DNA, the CDR3 is TGCGCCAGCAGCCAAGATGGGAAGGGAGGGAACTATGGCTACACCTTC. Its protein is CASSQDGKGGNYGYTF.

This chain connects TRBV30 to TRBJ2-5; TRBD2 agrees at 16 bases. V lost 0 bases and J lost 3; bases outside the gene matches: 10. The length of the CDR3 is 19 residues. Germline assignment: CDR1 GTSNPN and CDR2 SVGIG (reference sequence). The CDR3 loop reads CAWSVFPHGTSGGEETQYF. The CDR3 bases are TGTGCCTGGAGTGTATTCCCCCACGGGACTAGCGGGGGGGAAGAGACCCAGTACTTC.

The rearrangement uses TRBV4-3 and TRBJ2-1; 8 nucleotides agree with TRBD1. This CDR3 comprises 18 residues. The germline V gene has CDR1 LGHNA and CDR2 YSLEER. Trimming took 0 bases from V and 7 from J; bases not matched to a gene: 14. The CDR3 coding sequence is TGCGCCAGCAGCCAAGATTGGGTAGGACAGGGCCTAGGGAATGAGCAGTTCTTC. Protein: CASSQDWVGQGLGNEQFF.

The CDR3, as DNA: TGTGCCAGCACCACAGATACGCAGTATTTT. It yields the protein CASTTDTQYF. The gene calls are TRBV7-6 and TRBJ2-3; no definite D call. Trimming shortened V by 7 bases and J by 2 bases, and 1 base separated the two germline ends. The germline V gene has CDR1 SGHVS and CDR2 FNYEAQ. CDR3 length: 10 amino acids.

The rearrangement joins TRBV4-1 to TRBJ1-2; maybe TRBD1 (5 bases). With 0 bases removed from V and 3 bases from J, the gap between germline ends came to 11 bases. The CDR3 is 15 amino acids. Germline CDR1 reads MGHRA; CDR2 reads YSYEKL. The CDR3 region has the DNA TGCGCCAGCAGCCAAGACAGGGAGGAGGACTATGGCTACACCTTC. It is translated as CASSQDREEDYGYTF.

The J gene is TRBJ1-3, the V gene TRBV7-8, with a tentative D call TRBD1 (6 bases). CDR3 size: 17 residues. V gave up 1 base and J gave up 1 base, with 14 bases separating them. Germline loops: CDR1 SGHVS, CDR2 FQNEAQ. The CDR3 DNA sequence: TGTGCCAGCAGCTTAGGGGCTGGGGGCAAGTCTGGAAACACCATATATTTT. Its translation is CASSLGAGGKSGNTIYF. The whole variable domain, filled in from reference TRBV7-8 and TRBJ1-3, reads GAGVSQSPRYKVAKRGQDVALRCDPISGHVSLFWYQQALGQGPEFLTYFQNEAQLDKSGLPSDRFFAERPEGSVSTLKIQRTQQEDSAVYLCASSLGAGGKSGNTIYFGEGSWLTVV.

The V and J genes are TRBV7-3 and TRBJ2-7; possible D gene TRBD1, 7 bases. V lost 2 bases, J lost 4 bases, and 15 bases lay in between. The V gene's germline CDR1 is SGHTA and CDR2 FQGTGA. This CDR3 has 15 amino acids. Written as DNA, the CDR3 is TGTGCCAGCAGCTTACACGCAGGGGGAGGATACGAGCAGTACTTC. Residues: CASSLHAGGGYEQYF.

The J gene is TRBJ1-1, the V gene TRBV20-1; D gene unclear. V was shortened by 2 bases and J by 5 bases, with 6 bases between the two germline ends. This CDR3 has 11 amino acids. CDR1 DFQATT and CDR2 SNEGSKA come from the germline V gene (reference sequence). This CDR3 is CSARLMTEAFF. CDR3 nucleotide sequence: TGCAGTGCTAGACTGATGACTGAAGCTTTCTTT.

This clone was counted once. The chain employs TRBV10-2 and TRBJ2-1; 8 nucleotides align to TRBD2. Trimming took 10 bases from V and 5 from J; bases not matched to a gene: 7. Per the germline V gene, CDR1 is WSHSY and CDR2 is SAAADI. The CDR3 sequence is 13 residues long. The CDR3 sequence: CATALSGDNEQFF. The DNA for the CDR3 is TGCGCCACCGCACTTAGCGGGGACAATGAGCAGTTCTTC.

The genes are TRBV13 and TRBJ2-7; perhaps TRBD2 as D (6 bases). Germline V CDR1 and CDR2: PRHDT, FYEKMQ (reference sequence). Trimming removed 5 bases from V and 3 bases from J, with 17 bases in between. The CDR3 is 15 amino acids. The CDR3 sequence: CASSARSGLSYEQYF. The CDR3 nucleotides are TGTGCCAGCAGCGCTAGGTCGGGACTGAGCTACGAGCAGTACTTC.

This sequence joins TRBV7-6 and TRBJ2-1; D is unresolved. Germline V gene data show CDR1 as SGHVS and CDR2 as FNYEAQ. Trimming took 4 bases from V and 3 from J, leaving 7 bases between them. The CDR3 spans 13 residues. The CDR3 spells CASSSGLYNEQFF. The CDR3 DNA sequence: TGTGCCAGCAGCTCGGGTCTCTACAATGAGCAGTTCTTC.

The chain recombines TRBV6-6 with TRBJ1-1, with D tentatively TRBD1 (5 bases). The CDR3 is 14 residues long. Trimming left V 6 bases short and J 3 bases short, with 14 bases between. Germline loops: CDR1 MNHNY, CDR2 SVGAGI (reference sequence). The CDR3 is CASSHGLGDTEAFF. CDR3 nucleotide sequence: TGTGCCAGCAGCCACGGGTTGGGGGACACTGAAGCTTTCTTT.

This chain joins TRBV2 and TRBJ2-7, with 9 bases identical to TRBD2. Trimming took 4 bases from V and 7 from J; bases not matched to a gene: 8. This CDR3 spans 14 amino acids. Per germline, CDR1 SNHLY and CDR2 FYNNEI. CDR3 DNA sequence: TGTGCCAGCAGTGCCGCGGGGGGGCCCGGAGAGCAGTACTTC. It codes for CASSAAGGPGEQYF. Using reference TRBV2 and TRBJ2-7 for the parts outside the CDR3, the full variable domain is EPEVTQTPSHQVTQMGQEVILRCVPISNHLYFYWYRQILGQKVEFLVSFYNNEISEKSEIFDDQFSVERPDGSNFTLKIRSTKLEDSAMYFCASSAAGGPGEQYFGPGTRLTVT.

This clone appeared a single time. The V gene is TRBV28, the J gene TRBJ2-7; TRBD2 agrees at 9 bases. This CDR3 region has 15 residues. The J segment lost 7 bases and the V segment lost 10 bases, leaving 17 bases of the junction unmatched. CDR1 and CDR2 from the germline V gene are MDHEN and SYDVKM. The CDR3 is CATAVAGAVIGEQYF. CDR3 sequence (DNA): TGTGCCACCGCGGTAGCGGGGGCCGTTATCGGAGAGCAGTACTTC.

This rearrangement joins TRBV19 to TRBJ2-5; TRBD2 is a possible D gene (7 bases). The J call may be incorrect, as the DNA end agrees better with TRBJ2-7. The CDR3 is made up of 14 amino acids. From germline, CDR1 is LNHDA and CDR2 SQIVND (reference sequence). In DNA form, the CDR3 reads TGTGCCAGTAGTATCGTGGGGGGGCAAGACGAGCAGTACTTC. This encodes CASSIVGGQDEQYF.

As DNA, the CDR3 is TGTGCCAGCAGCTTGCGACCACTTAGGATGTCCTACGAGCAGTACTTC. Translated, it gives CASSLRPLRMSYEQYF. The gene calls are TRBV5-5 and TRBJ2-7; no clear D. Germline CDR1 reads SGHKS; CDR2 reads YYEKEE (reference sequence). Trimming took 1 base from V and 1 from J, leaving 15 bases between them. The CDR3 totals 16 residues.

CDR3 in DNA: TGTGCCAGCAGCTTAGGGCCTAATTCACCCCTCCACTTT. It is translated as CASSLGPNSPLHF. This chain uses TRBV7-3 with TRBJ1-6; D is undetermined. The germline gives CDR1 SGHTA, CDR2 FQGTGA. V gave up 2 bases and J gave up 6 bases, with 5 bases separating them. This CDR3 has 13 amino acids. Drawing the rest from reference TRBV7-3 and TRBJ1-6, the complete variable domain is GAGVSQTPSNKVTEKGKYVELRCDPISGHTALYWYRQSLGQGPEFLIYFQGTGAADDSGLPNDRFFAVRPEGSVSTLKIQRTERGDSAVYLCASSLGPNSPLHFGNGTRLTVT.

The V and J genes are TRBV29-1 and TRBJ2-7; TRBD2 might be the D (5 bases). V was shortened by 5 bases and J by 6 bases, with 11 bases between the two germline ends. Germline assignment: CDR1 SQVTM and CDR2 ANQGSEA. The CDR3 length is 11 residues. CDR3 coding DNA: TGCAGCGTTCGAGGGTTCAGCGAGCAGTACTTC. Translated: CSVRGFSEQYF.

The chain carries TRBV9 and TRBJ2-1; 8 bases map to TRBD2. The ends lost 4 bases at V and 5 bases at J; junction bases unmatched: 8. CDR3 length: 15 amino acids. From germline, CDR1 is SGDLS and CDR2 YYNGEE. CDR3 nucleotide sequence: TGTGCCAGCAGCACCCGGGGGGGCCAAAACAATGAGCAGTTCTTC. Translating gives CASSTRGGQNNEQFF.

This clone was recorded once. The chain uses TRBV5-6 and TRBJ2-3; TRBD2 matches 14 bases. The CDR3 contains 14 residues. V gave up 6 bases and J gave up 6 bases; unmatched junction bases: 3. Germline V gene sequence: CDR1 SGHDT, CDR2 YYEEEE. DNA of the CDR3: TGTGCCAGCAAGGGACTAGCGGGGGACGATACGCAGTATTTT. Residues: CASKGLAGDDTQYF.

The rearrangement joins TRBV6-5 to TRBJ2-7; D gene ambiguous. The ends were cut back, 0 bases at V and 0 bases at J, with 3 bases in the middle. This CDR3 contains 13 residues. The germline gives CDR1 MNHEY, CDR2 SVGAGI. This CDR3 is CASSYSSSYEQYF. The CDR3 DNA reads as TGTGCCAGCAGTTACTCCAGCTCCTACGAGCAGTACTTC.

The chain combines TRBV9 with TRBJ1-2; the D gene is possibly TRBD1 (5 bases). Germline V gene sequence: CDR1 SGDLS, CDR2 YYNGEE. V was trimmed by 0 bases and J by 4 bases, leaving 10 bases between them. This CDR3 spans 14 amino acids. The CDR3 reads CASSVAPGIYGYTF. CDR3 bases: TGTGCCAGCAGCGTAGCCCCAGGGATCTATGGCTACACCTTC.

The chain couples TRBV5-6 to TRBJ1-2; D is ambiguous. Germline V gene lookup returns CDR1 SGHDT and CDR2 YYEEEE. The CDR3 runs to 17 residues. The V gene lost 0 bases and the J gene lost 0 bases, with 15 bases spanning the gap. CDR3 sequence reads: CASSLAGEAGSNYGYTF. The CDR3 bases are TGTGCCAGCAGCTTGGCCGGGGAGGCTGGATCTAACTATGGCTACACCTTC.

This clone was seen once. The V and J genes are TRBV27 and TRBJ2-3, with TRBD2 matching 13 bases. CDR3 size: 16 residues. V trimming: 5 bases; J trimming: 4 bases; junction bases outside the gene matches: 6. Germline V gene sequence: CDR1 MNHEY, CDR2 SMNVEV (reference sequence). Here the CDR3 DNA reads TGTGCCAGCAGTCACACTAGCGGGGGGGCCTCAGATACGCAGTATTTT. Its protein product is CASSHTSGGASDTQYF.

This clone was seen once. The chain couples TRBV4-1 to TRBJ1-1; maybe TRBD1 (6 bases). This CDR3 has 16 residues. V was cut by 0 bases and J by 13 bases, with 24 bases left in between. The germline gives CDR1 MGHRA, CDR2 YSYEKL. The CDR3 here is CASSQDLGQMVTRGFF. As DNA, the CDR3 is TGCGCCAGCAGCCAAGATTTAGGACAGATGGTGACAAGAGGTTTCTTT.

The V gene is TRBV28, the J gene TRBJ1-5; tentatively, D is TRBD1 (6 bases). With 1 base removed from V and 7 bases from J, the gap between germline ends came to 11 bases. Germline V gene sequence: CDR1 MDHEN, CDR2 SYDVKM. CDR3 size: 14 residues. CDR3 sequence: CASSLSQGVQPQHF. DNA for the CDR3: TGTGCCAGCAGTTTATCACAGGGAGTGCAGCCCCAGCATTTT.

The chain carries TRBV6-6 and TRBJ2-7; TRBD2 aligns across 10 bases. This CDR3 has 13 amino acids. The V segment lost 8 bases and the J segment 4 bases; nucleotides outside the gene matches: 5. Germline CDR1 MNHNY, CDR2 SVGAGI (reference sequence). The CDR3 here is CASLLAGRYEQYF. CDR3 in DNA: TGTGCCAGCTTACTAGCGGGGCGGTACGAGCAGTACTTC.

This clone has just one count. The rearrangement links TRBV9 to TRBJ1-2; D remains unclear. The germline gives CDR1 SGDLS, CDR2 YYNGEE. The CDR3 is made up of 15 amino acids. The V gene lost 1 base and the J gene lost 2 bases, with 12 bases spanning the gap. CDR3 sequence: CASSVSQDGNYGYTF. The CDR3 nucleotides read TGTGCCAGCAGCGTAAGCCAGGACGGAAACTATGGCTACACCTTC.

The chain carries TRBV29-1 and TRBJ2-5; D is undetermined. V was clipped by 5 bases and J by 1 base, with 11 bases between them. Germline CDR1 reads SQVTM; CDR2 reads ANQGSEA. There are 13 residues in the CDR3. CDR3 nucleotide sequence: TGCAGCGTTACGGGTTCCCTCCAAGAGACCCAGTACTTC. Protein product: CSVTGSLQETQYF.

V gene TRBV29-1 combines with J gene TRBJ1-4; D perhaps matches TRBD1 (6 bases). The V end was cut by 4 bases, the J end by 15 bases, with 18 bases between. The V gene's germline CDR1 is SQVTM and CDR2 ANQGSEA. The CDR3 has 12 residues. The CDR3 DNA sequence: TGCAGCGTTGGGGGTGGGGGGCAGGCGTTGTTTTTT. Protein product: CSVGGGGQALFF.